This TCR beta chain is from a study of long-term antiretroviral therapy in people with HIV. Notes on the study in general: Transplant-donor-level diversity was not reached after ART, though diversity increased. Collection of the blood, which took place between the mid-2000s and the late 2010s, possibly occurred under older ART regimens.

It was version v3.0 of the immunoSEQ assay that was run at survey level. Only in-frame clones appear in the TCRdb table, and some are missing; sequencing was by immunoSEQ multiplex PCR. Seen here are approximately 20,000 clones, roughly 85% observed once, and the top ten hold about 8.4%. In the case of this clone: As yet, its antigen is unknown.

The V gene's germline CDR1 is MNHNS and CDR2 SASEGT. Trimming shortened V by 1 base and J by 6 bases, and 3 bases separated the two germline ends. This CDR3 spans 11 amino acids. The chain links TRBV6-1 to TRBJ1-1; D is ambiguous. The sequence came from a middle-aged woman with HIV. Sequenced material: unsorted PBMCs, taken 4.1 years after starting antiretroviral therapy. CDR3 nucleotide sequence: TGTGCCAGCAGTGAAGAATCTGAAGCTTTCTTT. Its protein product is CASSEESEAFF.